The clone carrying this T cell receptor (beta chain) was seen only a few times. Its antigen is unidentified. The entry originates in a study of beta chain features in type 1 diabetes. Whole-study results and caveats: TCRB CDR3 length was moderately but significantly reduced in all four CD4+ subsets of Type 1 diabetes patients.

Isolated RNA was reverse transcribed in full, so expressed TCRB transcripts were sequenced. Repertoires were generated with immunoSEQ multiplex PCR, while TCRdb's copy carries only in-frame clones and drops some. The repertoire holds about 700,000 clones, over 10% seen once, with 0.02% to 0.025% in the top ten. Trimming removed 5 bases from V and 7 bases from J, with 18 bases in between. This CDR3 comprises 14 residues. The germline V gene encodes CDR1 SEHNR and CDR2 FQNEAQ (reference sequence). The specimen was naive CD4+ T cells from blood. The TCR was taken from a man aged 18 to 30 with type 1 diabetes. The chain links TRBV7-9 to TRBJ2-7; possible D gene TRBD2, 5 bases. The CDR3 reads CASSLRPDSSEQYF. The CDR3 DNA reads as TGTGCCAGCAGCCTCCGCCCGGACTCTAGTGAGCAGTACTTC.